This T cell receptor beta chain stems from a study of regulatory T cells in long-lasting Graves disease (dated by TCRdb to about 2021). For context, the study as a whole: To count as having persistent Graves' disease, a patient had to have received antithyroid drug treatment for over 5 years with TSH receptor autoantibodies remaining persistently positive. A total of approximately 35 samples underwent TCR sequencing: approximately 13 from persistent and about 20 from newly diagnosed Graves' disease patients. Peripheral blood TCR sequencing and RNA sequencing compared persistent Graves' disease patients with newly diagnosed Graves' disease patients. The study was registered as a clinical trial and conducted in China. In the clinical cohort, patients with persistent Graves' disease had used antithyroid drugs for an average of about 10.3 years. What the authors observed across the whole study: Persistent disease showed preferential use of TRBV28, TRBJ1-2 and TRBJ2-5, whereas newly diagnosed disease favored TRBV20-1 and TRBJ2-1. Patients with persistent disease shared more public clonotypes (under 3,000) than newly diagnosed patients did (966). Persistent Graves' disease patients showed lower TCR Shannon entropy and fewer highly expanded clones than newly diagnosed patients, suggesting clonal expansion. Peripheral blood alone was examined, since thyroid tissue, which constituted the primary lesion, could not be accessed. The small sample size was acknowledged by the authors as a limitation that may reduce accuracy. Sequencing and analysis were restricted to the TCR beta chain.

In its sample, this clonotype was seen many times. Its antigen specificity is not known. Base qualities are not at hand, and no much larger clone is one base apart. The sample's time point, from its label and the paper: persistent/refractory GD, antithyroid drugs over 5 years with positive TRAb. RNA was extracted from PBMCs in TRIzol for both TCR sequencing and RNA sequencing. Graves' disease was diagnosed according to American Thyroid Association guidelines. Patients for the study were recruited at an endocrinology department in Xi'an, China. Each patient gave 9 to 10 milliliters of peripheral blood, collected in an EDTA anticoagulant tube. Ficoll Paque Plus density gradient separation was used to isolate PBMCs, and no further T cell sorting was done. An Agilent 2100 Bioanalyzer and agarose gel were used to check RNA quality, while a NanoDrop 2000 measured RNA concentration. Library preparation was by multiplex PCR. Instrument used: Illumina HiSeq 4000. TCR beta libraries were built with iRepertoire HTBI primers and Arm-PCR amplification of CDR3 regions. PCR products were gel purified before sequencing. As for the original processing: Gene usage analysis of CDR3 amino acid clonotypes used the approximately 62 TRBV and some 13 TRBJ segments found across samples. Filtered high-quality paired reads were merged into contigs using COPE and FqMerger. BLAST was used to align contigs to IMGT TRBV, TRBD and TRBJ reference genes, with CDR3 defined following IMGT. Highly expanded clones were defined as clonotypes with a frequency above 0.1%. Repertoire diversity was measured by Shannon entropy, and V-J evenness by the Gini coefficient. A clonotype found in more than one individual was treated as public. TCRdb took the public reads, trimmed them with fastp at Q25, ran MiXCR for clone calling and kept in-frame beta chains. Every distinct CDR3 protein forms one entry, paired with its most common genes and DNA. TCRdb assigned the V and J calls; the authors' analysis was not used. The sample table records around 340,000 distinct CDR3 sequences; around a fifth of these occur just once. The top ten clones comprise 29% of the sample.

According to the germline V gene, CDR1 reads MNHNS and CDR2 reads SASEGT. Taken from cysteine to phenylalanine, the CDR3 has 15 residues. The read is trimmed to its CDR3 DNA, 45 bases read in frame from base 1. V and J lose 8 bases and 0 bases, and a span of 16 bases separates them. This chain joins TRBV6-1 to TRBJ1-1, with the D gene not clear enough to name. The TCR comes from a female donor with Graves disease. The sequences come from peripheral blood mononuclear cells (PBMCs), collected when the disease was refractory, from a patient treated with antithyroid drugs. The sequence in DNA is TGTGCCAGCGCCACGGGTCACCCCGTGAACACTGAAGCTTTCTTT. This gives the protein CASATGHPVNTEAFF.